The clone carrying this T cell receptor beta chain was detected only a few times. The antigen is not known. The data stem from a study of beta chain features in type 1 diabetes. Study observations and caveats: Individuals with type 1 diabetes displayed fewer insertions and more deletions at VDJ junctions. Whether HLA type affects TCRB rearrangement stayed undetermined in the present work.

Every bit of the isolated RNA underwent reverse transcription, so sequencing read expressed TCRB transcripts. Clones were read by immunoSEQ multiplex PCR, and TCRdb kept only the in-frame ones, dropping some. The sample lists a few hundred thousand clones; around a fifth were seen once. The CDR3 is 15 residues long. Looked up from germline, CDR1 is MGHDK and CDR2 is SYGVNS. J was trimmed by 0 bases and V by 5 bases; bases with no gene match: 5. This receptor was identified in a woman aged 18-29 years in good health. The rearrangement joins TRBV25-1 to TRBJ2-7, with 9 positions matching TRBD1. Sequenced material: naive CD4+ T cells from blood. Written as DNA, the CDR3 is TGTGCCAGCAGTCGGGGACAGGGAATCTCCTACGAGCAGTACTTC. This translates into CASSRGQGISYEQYF.